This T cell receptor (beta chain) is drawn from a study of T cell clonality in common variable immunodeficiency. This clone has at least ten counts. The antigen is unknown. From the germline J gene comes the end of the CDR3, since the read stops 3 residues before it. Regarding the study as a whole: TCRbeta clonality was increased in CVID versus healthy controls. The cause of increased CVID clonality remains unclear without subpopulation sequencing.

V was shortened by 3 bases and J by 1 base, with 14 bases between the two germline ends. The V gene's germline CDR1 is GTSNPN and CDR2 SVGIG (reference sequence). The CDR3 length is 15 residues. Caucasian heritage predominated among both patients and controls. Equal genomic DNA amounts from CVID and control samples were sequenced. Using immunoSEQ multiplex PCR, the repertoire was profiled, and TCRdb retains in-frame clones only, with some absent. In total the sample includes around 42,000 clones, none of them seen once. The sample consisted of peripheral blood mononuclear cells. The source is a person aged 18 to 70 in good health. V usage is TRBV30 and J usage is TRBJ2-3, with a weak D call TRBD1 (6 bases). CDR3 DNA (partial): TGTGCCTGGAGGTCAGGGGTATTCGGCACAGATACG. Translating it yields CAWRSGVFGTDT. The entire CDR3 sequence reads CAWRSGVFGTDTQYF.